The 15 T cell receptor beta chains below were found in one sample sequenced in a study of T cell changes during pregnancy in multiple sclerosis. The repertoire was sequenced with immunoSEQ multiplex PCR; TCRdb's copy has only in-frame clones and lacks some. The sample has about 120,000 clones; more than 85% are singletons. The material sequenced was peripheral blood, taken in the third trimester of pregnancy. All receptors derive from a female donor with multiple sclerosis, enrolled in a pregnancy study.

CDR3 nucleotide sequence: TGTGCCAGCAGCTTACGGAGGGGGCTTACGAACACTGAAGCTTTCTTT. Encoded protein: CASSLRRGLTNTEAFF. The chain links TRBV7-9 to TRBJ1-1, with 7 bases identical to TRBD1. V gave up 2 bases and J gave up 1 base; unmatched junction bases: 7. The CDR3 extends over 16 amino acids. CDR1 is SEHNR, CDR2 FQNEAQ, per germline (reference sequence).

In nucleotides, the CDR3 is TGTGCCAGCAGTATCCGTGGCTACACCTTC. This encodes CASSIRGYTF. The gene calls are TRBV21-1 and TRBJ1-2. TRBV21-1 constitutes a pseudogene. CDR3 length equals 10 residues.

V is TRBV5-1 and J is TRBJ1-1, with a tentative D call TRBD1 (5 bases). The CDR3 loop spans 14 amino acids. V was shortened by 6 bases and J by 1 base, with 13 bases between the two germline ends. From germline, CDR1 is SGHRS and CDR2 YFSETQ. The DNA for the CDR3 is TGCGCCAGCAATCTGGGGGGGAAGAACACTGAAGCTTTCTTT. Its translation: CASNLGGKNTEAFF.

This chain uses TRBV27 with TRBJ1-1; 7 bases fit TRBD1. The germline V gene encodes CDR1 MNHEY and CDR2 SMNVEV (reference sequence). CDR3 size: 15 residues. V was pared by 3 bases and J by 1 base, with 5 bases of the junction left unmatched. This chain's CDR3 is CASSFYRTGNTEAFF. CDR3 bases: TGTGCCAGCAGTTTTTATCGGACAGGGAACACTGAAGCTTTCTTT.

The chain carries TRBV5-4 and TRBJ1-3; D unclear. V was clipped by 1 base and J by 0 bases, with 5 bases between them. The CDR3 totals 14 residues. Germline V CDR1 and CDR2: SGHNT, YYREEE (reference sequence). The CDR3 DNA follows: TGTGCCAGCAGCTTGTTCGGCTCTGGAAACACCATATATTTT. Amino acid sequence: CASSLFGSGNTIYF.

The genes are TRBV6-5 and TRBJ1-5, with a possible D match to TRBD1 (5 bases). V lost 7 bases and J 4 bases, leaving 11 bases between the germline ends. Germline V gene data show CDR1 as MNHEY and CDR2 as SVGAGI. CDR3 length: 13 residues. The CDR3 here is CASKPGVNQPQHF. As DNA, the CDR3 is TGTGCCAGCAAACCGGGGGTTAATCAGCCCCAGCATTTT.

In DNA, the CDR3 is TGTGCCATCAGTGATGTGGGAGTGAACACAGATACGCAGTATTTT. Protein product: CAISDVGVNTDTQYF. The rearrangement joins TRBV10-3 to TRBJ2-3, with D possibly being TRBD2 (5 bases). Germline CDR1 ENHRY, CDR2 SYGVKD. Trimming cost V 3 bases and J 2 bases, with 12 bases left between them. The CDR3 has 15 residues.

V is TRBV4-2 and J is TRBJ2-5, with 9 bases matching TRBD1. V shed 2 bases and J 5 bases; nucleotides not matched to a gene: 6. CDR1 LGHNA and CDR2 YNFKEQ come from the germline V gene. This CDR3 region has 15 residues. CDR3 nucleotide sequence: TGTGCCAGCAGCCAACTAACAGGGGGCGGGGAGACCCAGTACTTC. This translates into CASSQLTGGGETQYF.

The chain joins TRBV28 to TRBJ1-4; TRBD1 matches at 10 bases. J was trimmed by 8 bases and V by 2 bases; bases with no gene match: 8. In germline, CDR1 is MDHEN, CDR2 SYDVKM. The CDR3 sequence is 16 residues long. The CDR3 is CASSLVGTGVGEKLFF. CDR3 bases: TGTGCCAGCAGTTTAGTTGGGACAGGGGTTGGGGAAAAACTGTTTTTT. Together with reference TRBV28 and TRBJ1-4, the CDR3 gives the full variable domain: DVKVTQSSRYLVKRTGEKVFLECVQDMDHENMFWYRQDPGLGLRLIYFSYDVKMKEKGDIPEGYSVSREKKERFSLILESASTNQTSMYLCASSLVGTGVGEKLFFGSGTQLSVL.

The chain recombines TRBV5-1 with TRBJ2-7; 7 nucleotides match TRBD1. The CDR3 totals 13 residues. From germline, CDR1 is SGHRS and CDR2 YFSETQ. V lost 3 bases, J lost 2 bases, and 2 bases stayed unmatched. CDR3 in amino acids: CASSSGTAYEQYF. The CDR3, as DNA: TGCGCCAGCAGCTCCGGGACAGCCTACGAGCAGTACTTC.

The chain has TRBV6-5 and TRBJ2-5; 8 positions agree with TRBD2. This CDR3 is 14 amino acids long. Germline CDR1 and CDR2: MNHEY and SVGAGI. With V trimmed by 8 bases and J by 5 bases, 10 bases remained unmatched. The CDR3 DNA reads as TGTGCCAGCTCTAGTCTAGCGGGTATTGAGACCCAGTACTTC. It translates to CASSSLAGIETQYF.

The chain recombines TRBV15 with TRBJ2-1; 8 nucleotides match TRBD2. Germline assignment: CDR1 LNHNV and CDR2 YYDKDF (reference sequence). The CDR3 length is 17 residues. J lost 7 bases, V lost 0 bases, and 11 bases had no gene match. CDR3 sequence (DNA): TGTGCCACCAGCAGAGAGAGAGGCAGCGGGAGAGGAAATGAGCAGTTCTTC. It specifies CATSRERGSGRGNEQFF.

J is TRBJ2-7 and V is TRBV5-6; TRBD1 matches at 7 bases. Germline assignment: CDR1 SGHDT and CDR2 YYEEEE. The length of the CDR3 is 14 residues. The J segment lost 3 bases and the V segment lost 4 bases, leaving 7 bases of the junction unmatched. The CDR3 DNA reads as TGTGCCAGCAGCCGCACAGGGGTTTTCTACGAGCAGTACTTC. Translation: CASSRTGVFYEQYF.

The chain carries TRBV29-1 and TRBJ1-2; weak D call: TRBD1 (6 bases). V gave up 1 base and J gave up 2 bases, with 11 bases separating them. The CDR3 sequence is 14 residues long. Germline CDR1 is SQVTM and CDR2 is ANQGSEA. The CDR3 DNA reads TGCAGCGTTGAAGCAGGGGCGAGGAACTATGGCTACACCTTC. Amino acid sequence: CSVEAGARNYGYTF. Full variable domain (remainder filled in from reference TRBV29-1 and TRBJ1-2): SAVISQKPSRDICQRGTSLTIQCQVDSQVTMMFWYRQQPGQSLTLIATANQGSEATYESGFVIDKFPISRPNLTFSTLTVSNMSPEDSSIYLCSVEAGARNYGYTFGSGTRLTVV.

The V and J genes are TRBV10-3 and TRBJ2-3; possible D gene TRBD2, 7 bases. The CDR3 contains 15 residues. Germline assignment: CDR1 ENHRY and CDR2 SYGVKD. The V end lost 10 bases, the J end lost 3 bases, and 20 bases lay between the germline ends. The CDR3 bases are TGTGCCACCGGCGCTGGCGGGGGCATAACAGATACGCAGTATTTT. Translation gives CATGAGGGITDTQYF.